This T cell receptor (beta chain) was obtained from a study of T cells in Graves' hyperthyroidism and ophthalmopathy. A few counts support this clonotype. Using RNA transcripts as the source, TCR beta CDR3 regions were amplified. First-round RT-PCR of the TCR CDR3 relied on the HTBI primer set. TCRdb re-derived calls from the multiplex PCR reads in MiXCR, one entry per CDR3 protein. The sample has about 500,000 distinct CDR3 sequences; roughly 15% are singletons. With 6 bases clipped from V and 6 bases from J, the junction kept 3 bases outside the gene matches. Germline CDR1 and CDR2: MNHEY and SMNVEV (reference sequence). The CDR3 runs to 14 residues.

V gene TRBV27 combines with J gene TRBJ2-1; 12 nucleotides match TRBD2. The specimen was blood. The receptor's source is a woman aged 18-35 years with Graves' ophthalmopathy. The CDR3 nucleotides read TGTGCCAGCAGACTAGCGGGGGGAACCAATGAGCAGTTCTTC. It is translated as CASRLAGGTNEQFF.